This entry features one T cell receptor beta chain sequence. The data were obtained in a study of blood T cell repertoires in COVID-19. Across the study: The study drew acute and convalescent COVID-19 samples from the United States, Italy and Spain. The cDNA or gDNA used as material had been derived from T cells, B-cell-depleted T cells, or PBMCs.

As handled by the study authors: Nucleated cell number was recorded as an estimate derived from reference gene primer amplification. Generated by immunoSEQ multiplex PCR, the TCRdb table keeps only in-frame clones and is missing some. V and J calls and clone size are copied from that table; D and trimming were computed from the DNA. The sample comprises tens of thousands of clones, about 79% of which are singletons, and 4.5% to 6% rests with the top ten. The V and J ends lost 3 bases and 6 bases, in that order; junction bases with no gene match: 6. This CDR3 spans 14 amino acids. Germline CDR1 and CDR2: MNHEY and SMNVEV (reference sequence).

This clonotype was obtained from a human donor in a cohort sampled during active COVID-19. Sequenced input: peripheral blood. The gene calls are TRBV27 and TRBJ2-7; 9 bases fit TRBD1. CDR3: CASSFGTGSFEQYF. In DNA form, the CDR3 reads TGTGCCAGCAGTTTCGGGACAGGGTCATTCGAGCAGTACTTC.